The clone carrying this T cell receptor beta chain was detected ten times or more. Its antigen is unknown. The sample belongs to a study of human T cells and chemical hapten exposure. General study points: Counts of TCRs above 1 in 1000 frequency stayed unchanged with DPC sensitization.

As for time point: pre-sensitization, week 0. Treatment specified: therapeutic diphenylcyclopropenone sensitization with weekly scalp DPC. One entry per CDR3 protein results from TCRdb running MiXCR on the RACE reads. The sample has 300,000 to 450,000 distinct CDR3 sequences; around 5.5% are singletons. Germline CDR1 and CDR2: SGHVS and FNYEAQ. This CDR3 spans 13 amino acids. Deletions cut 1 base from V and 11 bases from J, with 14 bases between. The TCR comes from a woman between 45 and 60 years old with alopecia areata. Some clones in this sample may be carry-over from other donors' samples. Sequencing used whole blood, obtained in connection with sensitization to the hapten diphenylcyclopropenone (DPC). The chain recombines TRBV7-6 with TRBJ1-1; D call uncertain. For the CDR3, the DNA is TGTGCCAGCAGCTTAGGGACCAGAGATGAGGCTTTCTTT. Residues: CASSLGTRDEAFF.